The 8 T cell receptor beta chains reported below all come from one sample, sequenced in a study of blood T cell repertoires in COVID-19. The repertoire was sequenced with immunoSEQ multiplex PCR; TCRdb's copy has only in-frame clones and lacks some. This sample has under 65,000 clones, with roughly 91% found just once. The source material was peripheral blood. Receptors originate from a human donor in a cohort sampled during active COVID-19.

This clone has only one observation. The V and J genes are TRBV2 and TRBJ2-3; 12 positions agree with TRBD2. V was clipped by 4 bases and J by 3 bases; unmatched bases: 5. This CDR3 spans 16 amino acids. Germline CDR1 is SNHLY and CDR2 is FYNNEI. The DNA of the CDR3 is TGTGCCAGCAGTGCCTCGACTAGCGGGAGTACAGATACGCAGTATTTT. Translation gives CASSASTSGSTDTQYF.

This clone was observed a few times. The rearrangement links TRBV7-2 to TRBJ1-3; D remains ambiguous. Deletions cut 8 bases from V and 0 bases from J, with 11 bases between. Germline V gives CDR1 SGHTA, CDR2 FQGNSA. The CDR3 covers 14 residues. The CDR3 DNA sequence: TGTGCCAGCGGTCGGGTCAGCTCTGGAAACACCATATATTTT. Protein sequence: CASGRVSSGNTIYF.

The gene calls are TRBV28 and TRBJ2-7, with D unclear. Looked up from germline, CDR1 is MDHEN and CDR2 is SYDVKM. The length of the CDR3 is 13 residues. Between the trimmed V and J ends, which lost 2 bases and 0 bases, there was a span of 5 bases. This chain's CDR3 is CASSLDTSYEQYF. CDR3 DNA: TGTGCCAGCAGTTTAGACACCTCCTACGAGCAGTACTTC. Filled out from reference TRBV28 and TRBJ2-7, the complete variable domain reads DVKVTQSSRYLVKRTGEKVFLECVQDMDHENMFWYRQDPGLGLRLIYFSYDVKMKEKGDIPEGYSVSREKKERFSLILESASTNQTSMYLCASSLDTSYEQYFGPGTRLTVT.

This rearrangement joins TRBV18 to TRBJ1-4; D perhaps matches TRBD1 (5 bases). Germline-derived CDR1 and CDR2 are KGHSH and LQKENI. CDR3 size: 15 residues. Trimming removed 0 bases from V and 8 bases from J, with 13 bases in between. The chain's CDR3 is CASSPPGRGPEKLFF. CDR3 DNA: TGTGCCAGCTCACCACCCGGAAGGGGCCCCGAAAAACTGTTTTTT.

J is TRBJ2-3 and V is TRBV7-2; 7 bases are a match to TRBD1. The junction had 2 bases not matched to a gene; V was cut back by 1 base and J by 4 bases. The CDR3 sequence is 14 residues long. Germline CDR1 SGHTA, CDR2 FQGNSA. In DNA form, the CDR3 reads TGTGCCAGCAGCTTAGGAGGGGGCCCAGATACGCAGTATTTT. It specifies CASSLGGGPDTQYF.

J is TRBJ2-1 and V is TRBV6-2 or TRBV6-3, with 13 bases fitting TRBD2. V gave up 8 bases and J gave up 0 bases; unmatched junction bases: 16. Germline V CDR1 and CDR2: MNHEY, SVGEGT. The CDR3 sequence is 20 residues long. The CDR3, as DNA: TGTGCCAGCTGCCTTTCCCGGACTAGCGGGAGACCGAGCTCCTACAATGAGCAGTTCTTC. It codes for CASCLSRTSGRPSSYNEQFF.

The chain uses TRBV5-1 and TRBJ2-3; no clear D. CDR1 is SGHRS and CDR2 is YFSETQ in the germline V gene. The V gene lost 4 bases and the J gene lost 2 bases, with 14 bases spanning the gap. The CDR3 totals 15 residues. Here the CDR3 reads CASSSNSLSTDTQYF. DNA for the CDR3: TGCGCCAGCAGCAGTAACAGCCTATCCACAGATACGCAGTATTTT.

The chain has TRBV28 and TRBJ1-4; D is unresolved. With 10 bases removed from V and 4 bases from J, the gap between germline ends came to 19 bases. The CDR3 is 15 amino acids. Per the germline V gene, CDR1 is MDHEN and CDR2 is SYDVKM. CDR3: CATRGVAAGNEKLFF. CDR3 bases: TGTGCCACACGCGGGGTGGCTGCGGGTAATGAAAAACTGTTTTTT.